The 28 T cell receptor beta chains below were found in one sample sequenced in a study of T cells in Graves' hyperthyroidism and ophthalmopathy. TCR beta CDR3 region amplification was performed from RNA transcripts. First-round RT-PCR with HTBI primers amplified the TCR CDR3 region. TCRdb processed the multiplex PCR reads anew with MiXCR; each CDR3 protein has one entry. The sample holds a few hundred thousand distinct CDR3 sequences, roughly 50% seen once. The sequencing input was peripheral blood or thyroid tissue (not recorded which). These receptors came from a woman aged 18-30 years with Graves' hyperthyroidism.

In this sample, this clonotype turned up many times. CDR3: CASSLMHLGTEAFF. For the CDR3, the DNA is TGTGCCAGCAGCTTAATGCACCTAGGGACTGAAGCTTTCTTT. The genes are TRBV7-2 and TRBJ1-1; no firm D call. Germline CDR1 is SGHTA and CDR2 is FQGNSA. Trimming pared 2 bases from V and 5 bases from J, leaving 12 bases between. The CDR3 spans 14 residues. Drawing the rest from reference TRBV7-2 and TRBJ1-1, the complete variable domain is GAGVSQSPSNKVTEKGKDVELRCDPISGHTALYWYRQSLGQGLEFLIYFQGNSAPDKSGLPSDRFSAERTGGSVSTLTIQRTQQEDSAVYLCASSLMHLGTEAFFGQGTRLTVV.

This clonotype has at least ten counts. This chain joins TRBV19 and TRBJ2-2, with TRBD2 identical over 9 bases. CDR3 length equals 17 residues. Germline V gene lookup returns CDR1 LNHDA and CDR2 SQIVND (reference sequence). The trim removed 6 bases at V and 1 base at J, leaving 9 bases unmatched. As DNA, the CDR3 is TGTGCCAGTAGCCTGACTAGCGGATACTTGAACACCGGGGAGCTGTTTTTT. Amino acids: CASSLTSGYLNTGELFF.

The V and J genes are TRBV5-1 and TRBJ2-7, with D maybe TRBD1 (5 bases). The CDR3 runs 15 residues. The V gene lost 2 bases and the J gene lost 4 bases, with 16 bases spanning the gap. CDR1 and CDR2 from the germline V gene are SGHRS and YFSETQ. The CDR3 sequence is CASSFLATTAYEQYF. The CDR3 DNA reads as TGCGCCAGCAGCTTCCTCGCGACGACAGCGTACGAGCAGTACTTC.

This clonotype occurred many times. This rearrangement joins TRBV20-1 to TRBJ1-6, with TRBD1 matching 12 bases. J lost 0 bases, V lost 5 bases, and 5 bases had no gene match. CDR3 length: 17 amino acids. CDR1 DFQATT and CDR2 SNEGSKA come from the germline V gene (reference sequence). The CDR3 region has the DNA TGCAGTGCTCGGGGACAGGGGGCTAGCTCCTATAATTCACCCCTCCACTTT. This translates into CSARGQGASSYNSPLHF.

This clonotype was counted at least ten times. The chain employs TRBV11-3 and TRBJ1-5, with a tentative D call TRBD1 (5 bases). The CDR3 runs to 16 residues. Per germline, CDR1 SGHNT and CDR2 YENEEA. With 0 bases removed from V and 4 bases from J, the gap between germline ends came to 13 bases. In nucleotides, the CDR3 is TGTGCCAGCAGCTTAGATAAGGGACGGGAAAATCAGCCCCAGCATTTT. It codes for CASSLDKGRENQPQHF.

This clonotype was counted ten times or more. The CDR3 sequence: CASSVDLTKYQETQYF. The DNA for the CDR3 is TGTGCCAGCAGCGTCGACTTGACTAAGTACCAAGAGACCCAGTACTTC. The J gene is TRBJ2-5, the V gene TRBV7-9; possible D gene TRBD2, 5 bases. This CDR3 has 16 amino acids. Germline CDR1 and CDR2: SEHNR and FQNEAQ (reference sequence). Trimming removed 5 bases at V and 0 bases at J, with 16 bases between.

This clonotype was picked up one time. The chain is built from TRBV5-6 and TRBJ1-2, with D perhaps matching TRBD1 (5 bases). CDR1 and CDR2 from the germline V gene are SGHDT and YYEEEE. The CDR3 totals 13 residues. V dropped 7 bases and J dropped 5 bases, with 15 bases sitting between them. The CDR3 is CASAQGLLYGYTF. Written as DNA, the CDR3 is TGTGCCAGCGCCCAGGGCCTTTTATATGGCTACACCTTC.

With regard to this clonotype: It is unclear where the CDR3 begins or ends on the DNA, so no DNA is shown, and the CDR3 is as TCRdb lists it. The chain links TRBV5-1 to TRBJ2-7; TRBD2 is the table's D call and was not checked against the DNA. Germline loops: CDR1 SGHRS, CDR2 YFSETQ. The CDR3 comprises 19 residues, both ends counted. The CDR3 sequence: CASSIYLCSVLAATYEQYF.

CDR3 nucleotides: TGTGCCACCAGTGATGCTAGCGGGAGCACGCTGGGCAATGAGCAGTTCTTC. Protein sequence: CATSDASGSTLGNEQFF. The V call is TRBV24-1, the J call TRBJ2-7, with TRBD2 matching 10 bases. Near its end, the DNA agrees better with TRBJ2-1, so the J call may be wrong. Looked up from germline, CDR1 is KGHDR and CDR2 is SFDVKD. This CDR3 has 17 amino acids.

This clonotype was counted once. The CDR3 reads CSAREEGLAGSYEQYF. The CDR3 DNA follows: TGCAGTGCTAGAGAAGAGGGACTAGCGGGATCCTACGAGCAGTACTTC. The chain employs TRBV20-1 and TRBJ2-7; 13 nucleotides match TRBD2. V trimming: 0 bases; J trimming: 1 base; junction bases outside the gene matches: 3. The CDR3 covers 16 residues. Germline V CDR1 and CDR2: DFQATT, SNEGSKA (reference sequence).

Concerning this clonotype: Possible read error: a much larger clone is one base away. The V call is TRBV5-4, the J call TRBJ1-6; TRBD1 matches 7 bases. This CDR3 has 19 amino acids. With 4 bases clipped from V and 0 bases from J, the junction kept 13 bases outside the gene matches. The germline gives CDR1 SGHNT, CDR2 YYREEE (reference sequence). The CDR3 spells CASSLGTGVSGSYNSPLHF. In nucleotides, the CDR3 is TGTGCCAGCAGCCTTGGAACAGGGGTCTCCGGCTCCTATAATTCACCCCTCCACTTT.

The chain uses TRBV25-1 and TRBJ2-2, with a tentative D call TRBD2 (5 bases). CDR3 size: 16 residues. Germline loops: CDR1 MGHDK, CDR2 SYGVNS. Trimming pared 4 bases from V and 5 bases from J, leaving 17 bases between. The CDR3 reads CASSARDGRRTGELFF. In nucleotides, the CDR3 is TGTGCCAGCAGTGCTAGAGATGGGAGACGGACCGGGGAGCTGTTTTTT.

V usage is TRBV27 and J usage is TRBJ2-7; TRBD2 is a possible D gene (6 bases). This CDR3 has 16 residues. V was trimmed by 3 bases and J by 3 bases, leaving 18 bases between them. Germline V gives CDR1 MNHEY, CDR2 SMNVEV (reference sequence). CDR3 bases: TGTGCCAGCAGTTTCGAACCTGCGGGAAATCACTACGAGCAGTACTTC. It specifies CASSFEPAGNHYEQYF.

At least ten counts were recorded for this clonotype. The CDR3 DNA follows: TGTGCCACCAGTGGATGGGGGATAAACACCGGGGAGCTGTTTTTT. Residues: CATSGWGINTGELFF. The rearrangement joins TRBV24-1 to TRBJ2-2, with D perhaps being TRBD1 or TRBD2 (5 bases each). Trimming cost V 5 bases and J 2 bases, with 11 bases left between them. The CDR3 is 15 amino acids. CDR1 is KGHDR, CDR2 SFDVKD, per germline.

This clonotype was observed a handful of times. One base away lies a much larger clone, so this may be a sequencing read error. As DNA, the CDR3 is TGTGCCAGCAAGAGGGGCAATCAGCCCCAGCATTTT. Residues: CASKRGNQPQHF. The chain uses TRBV6-1 and TRBJ1-5; D uncertain. Germline lookup yields CDR1 MNHNS and CDR2 SASEGT. The CDR3 extends over 12 amino acids. Deletions cut 7 bases from V and 2 bases from J, with 6 bases between.

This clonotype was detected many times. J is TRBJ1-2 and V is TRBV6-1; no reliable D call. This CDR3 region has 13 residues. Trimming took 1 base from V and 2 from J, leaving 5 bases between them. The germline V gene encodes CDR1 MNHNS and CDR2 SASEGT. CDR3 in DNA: TGTGCCAGCAGTGAAGTGGGCAACTATGGCTACACCTTC. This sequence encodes CASSEVGNYGYTF.

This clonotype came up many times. The CDR3 loop is CASRRDRGETQYF. As DNA, the CDR3 is TGTGCCAGCAGGCGCGACAGGGGTGAGACCCAGTACTTC. J is TRBJ2-5 and V is TRBV6-5, with 8 bases matching TRBD1. J was trimmed by 5 bases and V by 6 bases; bases with no gene match: 5. This CDR3 is built from 13 residues. Looked up from germline, CDR1 is MNHEY and CDR2 is SVGAGI.

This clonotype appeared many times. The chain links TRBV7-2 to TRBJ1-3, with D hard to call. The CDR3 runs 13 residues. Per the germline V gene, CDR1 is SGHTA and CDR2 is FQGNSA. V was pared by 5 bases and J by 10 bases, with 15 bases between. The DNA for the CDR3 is TGTGCCAGCAGCCCGGGAGTACTACAGACCATATATTTT. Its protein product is CASSPGVLQTIYF.

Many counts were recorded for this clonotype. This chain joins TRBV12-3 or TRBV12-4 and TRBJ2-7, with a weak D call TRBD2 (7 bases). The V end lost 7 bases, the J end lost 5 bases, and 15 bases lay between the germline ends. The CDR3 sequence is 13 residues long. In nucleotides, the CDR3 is TGTGCCAGCAAGGTAGGGGGGGAGGACGAGCAGTACTTC. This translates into CASKVGGEDEQYF.

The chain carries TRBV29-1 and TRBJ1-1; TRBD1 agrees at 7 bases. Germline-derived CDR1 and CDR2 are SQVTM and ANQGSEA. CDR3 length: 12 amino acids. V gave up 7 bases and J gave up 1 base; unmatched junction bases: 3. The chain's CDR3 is CSAQGWNTEAFF. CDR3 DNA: TGCAGCGCACAGGGGTGGAACACTGAAGCTTTCTTT.

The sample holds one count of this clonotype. This chain's CDR3 is CASRKLAGETQYF. The CDR3 region has the DNA TGTGCCAGCAGAAAACTAGCGGGAGAGACCCAGTACTTC. The chain combines TRBV7-9 with TRBJ2-5; 9 positions match TRBD2. Germline trimming cut 6 bases from V and 4 bases from J; bases unmatched to any gene: 3. CDR3 length equals 13 residues. Germline V gene lookup returns CDR1 SEHNR and CDR2 FQNEAQ (reference sequence). The complete variable domain, with remaining parts taken from reference TRBV7-9 and TRBJ2-5, reads DTGVSQNPRHKITKRGQNVTFRCDPISEHNRLYWYRQTLGQGPEFLTYFQNEAQLEKSRLLSDRFSAERPKGSFSTLEIQRTEQGDSAMYLCASRKLAGETQYFGPGTRLLVL.

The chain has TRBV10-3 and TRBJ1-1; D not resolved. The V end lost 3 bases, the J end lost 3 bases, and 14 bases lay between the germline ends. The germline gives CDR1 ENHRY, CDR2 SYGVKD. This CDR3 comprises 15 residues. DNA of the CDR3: TGTGCCATCAGTGATGACGAACAGAAATACACTGAAGCTTTCTTT. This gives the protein CAISDDEQKYTEAFF.

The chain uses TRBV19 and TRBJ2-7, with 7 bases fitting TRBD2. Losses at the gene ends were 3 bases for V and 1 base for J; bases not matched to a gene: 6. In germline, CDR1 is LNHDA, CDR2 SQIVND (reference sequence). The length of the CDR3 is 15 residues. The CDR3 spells CASSISASGSYEQYF. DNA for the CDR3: TGTGCCAGTAGTATTTCGGCTAGCGGTTCCTACGAGCAGTACTTC.

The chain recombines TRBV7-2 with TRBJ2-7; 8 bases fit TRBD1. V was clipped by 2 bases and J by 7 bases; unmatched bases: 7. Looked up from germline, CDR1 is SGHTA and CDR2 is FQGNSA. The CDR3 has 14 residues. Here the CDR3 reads CASSLQGAVGEQYF. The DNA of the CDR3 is TGTGCCAGCAGCTTACAGGGGGCGGTAGGTGAGCAGTACTTC.

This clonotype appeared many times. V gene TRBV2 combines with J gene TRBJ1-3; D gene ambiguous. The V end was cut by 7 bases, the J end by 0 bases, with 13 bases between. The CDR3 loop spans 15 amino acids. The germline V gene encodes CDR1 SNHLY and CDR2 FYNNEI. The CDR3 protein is CASMETTPSGNTIYF. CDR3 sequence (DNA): TGTGCCAGCATGGAGACAACTCCCTCTGGAAACACCATATATTTT.

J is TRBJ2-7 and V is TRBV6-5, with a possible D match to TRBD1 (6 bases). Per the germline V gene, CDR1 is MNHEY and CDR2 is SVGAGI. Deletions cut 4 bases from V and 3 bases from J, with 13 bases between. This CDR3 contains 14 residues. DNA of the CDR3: TGTGCCAGCAGTTCTCCTGCAGGGGACTACGAGCAGTACTTC. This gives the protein CASSSPAGDYEQYF.

This CDR3 reads CASSASGRIPYEQYF. In nucleotides, the CDR3 is TGTGCCAGCAGCGCTAGCGGGAGGATACCCTACGAGCAGTACTTC. The rearrangement joins TRBV9 to TRBJ2-7; TRBD2 matches at 11 bases. Per the germline V gene, CDR1 is SGDLS and CDR2 is YYNGEE. J gave up 2 bases and V 3 bases, and 4 bases lay outside the gene matches. CDR3 length equals 15 residues.

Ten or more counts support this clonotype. The CDR3 reads CSAWDRVYEQYF. CDR3 sequence (DNA): TGCAGTGCTTGGGACAGGGTGTACGAGCAGTACTTC. This chain joins TRBV20-1 and TRBJ2-7, with 9 nucleotides matching TRBD1. The CDR3 is made up of 12 amino acids. Germline CDR1 and CDR2: DFQATT and SNEGSKA (reference sequence). V trimming: 5 bases; J trimming: 4 bases; junction bases outside the gene matches: 3.